These T cell receptor beta chains were read from a single sample in a study of beta chain features in type 1 diabetes. Produced via immunoSEQ multiplex PCR; TCRdb's table is partial and in-frame only. The repertoire holds roughly 230,000 clones, with about a tenth as singletons. The sequencing input was naive CD4+ T cells from blood. These receptors all stem from a man aged 25-40 years with type 1 diabetes. Each CDR3 is given with its conserved first and last residue. Fields, in order: V gene, J gene, D gene, clone size, CDR3 protein, CDR3 DNA. The D gene is left open where the match is weak. Size tells how often a clone was seen (once, few, many) or the class of an expanded clone, and some rows leave it out.

>TRBV5-6|TRBJ2-7|NA|few
CASSLQNSYEQYF
TGTGCCAGCAGCTTGCAGAATTCCTACGAGCAGTACTTC
>TRBV19|TRBJ2-5|NA|NA
CASSIGGLADSYQETQYF
TGTGCCAGTAGTATAGGGGGGCTAGCGGACTCGTACCAAGAGACCCAGTACTTC
>TRBV7-9|TRBJ1-5|TRBD1|NA
CASSFTGVNQPQHF
TGTGCCAGCAGCTTTACAGGGGTAAATCAGCCCCAGCATTTT
>TRBV5-1|TRBJ2-3|NA|NA
CASSSGGTDTQYF
TGCGCCAGCAGCTCCGGCGGAACAGATACGCAGTATTTT
>TRBV7-2|TRBJ2-3|NA|few
CASSGGTVTQYF
TGTGCCAGCAGCGGGGGGACGGTTACGCAGTATTTT
>TRBV6-1|TRBJ2-2|TRBD1|NA
CASTGQGWTGELFF
TGTGCCAGCACGGGACAGGGGTGGACCGGGGAGCTGTTTTTT
>TRBV19|TRBJ1-2|NA|NA
CASSLRVPGSYGYTF
TGTGCCAGTAGTCTGAGGGTCCCTGGGAGCTATGGCTACACCTTC
>TRBV2|TRBJ2-2|TRBD1|few
CASSDTGVTGELFF
TGTGCCAGCAGTGATACAGGGGTTACCGGGGAGCTGTTTTTT
>TRBV7-6|TRBJ2-7|NA|NA
CASSSTQRTGEQYF
TGTGCCAGCAGCTCTACTCAGCGCACGGGCGAGCAGTACTTC
>TRBV2|TRBJ2-4|TRBD1|NA
CASSEEGAGKNIQYF
TGTGCCAGCAGTGAAGAGGGGGCGGGCAAAAACATTCAGTACTTC
>TRBV27|TRBJ2-7|NA|NA
CASRMTRGQYF
TGTGCCAGCAGAATGACCAGGGGGCAGTACTTC
>TRBV10-3|TRBJ2-7|TRBD2|NA
CAISEASGLLTYEQYF
TGTGCCATCAGTGAAGCGTCGGGACTACTAACCTACGAGCAGTACTTC
>TRBV29-1|TRBJ2-5|TRBD1|few
CSGDRGGETQYF
TGCAGCGGTGACAGGGGTGGGGAGACCCAGTACTTC
>TRBV5-4|TRBJ2-2|TRBD1|few
CASRTGTTGELFF
TGTGCCAGCAGGACAGGGACCACCGGGGAGCTGTTTTTT
>TRBV7-3|TRBJ2-2|NA|few
CASSLQARGTTGELFF
TGTGCCAGCAGCTTACAGGCGCGGGGAACCACCGGGGAGCTGTTTTTT
>TRBV28|TRBJ2-7|TRBD2|NA
CASSSPGGSGEQYF
TGTGCCAGCAGTTCACCGGGGGGGTCCGGCGAGCAGTACTTC
>TRBV28|TRBJ2-1|TRBD2|NA
CASSPSSGGNSDEQFF
TGTGCCAGCAGTCCATCGAGCGGGGGGAACAGCGATGAGCAGTTCTTC
>TRBV7-9|TRBJ1-2|TRBD1|few
CASSFTGGPKANYGYTF
TGTGCCAGCAGCTTTACAGGGGGTCCAAAAGCTAACTATGGCTACACCTTC
>TRBV7-8|TRBJ1-6|TRBD1|few
CASSPGDRNSPLHF
TGTGCCAGCAGCCCTGGGGACAGGAATTCACCCCTCCACTTT
>TRBV18|TRBJ1-1|NA|NA
CASSEGRITEAFF
TGTGCCAGCTCGGAGGGTCGGATCACTGAAGCTTTCTTT